What follows are 14 T cell receptor beta chains derived from one specimen sequenced in a study of cytomegalovirus exposure and HLA in healthy donors. PCR primers comprised 60 Vbeta and 13 Jbeta primers. TCRdb keeps only in-frame clones here, not all; method: immunoSEQ multiplex PCR. The sample lists fewer than 75,000 clones, under 85% occurring once. What was sequenced was PBMCs. These receptors came from a woman in her 30s in good health and CMV-seronegative.

The chain couples TRBV10-1 to TRBJ1-2; 9 nucleotides align to TRBD1. V dropped 6 bases and J dropped 0; count of bases not matched to a gene: 5. CDR1 and CDR2 (germline): WNHNN, SYGVQD (reference sequence). The CDR3 runs 15 residues. CDR3 nucleotides: TGCGCCAGCAGCCCGGACAGGGGTTCTAACTATGGCTACACCTTC. It translates to CASSPDRGSNYGYTF.

This clone was observed a single time. V is TRBV5-5 and J is TRBJ2-2; 13 bases fit TRBD2. CDR1 and CDR2 (germline): SGHKS, YYEKEE (reference sequence). This CDR3 contains 16 residues. J was trimmed by 2 bases and V by 4 bases; bases with no gene match: 2. CDR3: CASSQGLAGNTGELFF. In DNA, the CDR3 is TGTGCCAGCAGCCAGGGACTAGCGGGAAACACCGGGGAGCTGTTTTTT.

The rearrangement joins TRBV13 to TRBJ1-1; D perhaps matches TRBD1 (5 bases). The CDR3 is 13 residues long. Germline CDR1 PRHDT, CDR2 FYEKMQ (reference sequence). Trimming stripped 3 bases from V and 2 bases from J, with 7 bases between. The CDR3 region has the DNA TGTGCCAGCAGCTTCAGGGATAACACTGAAGCTTTCTTT. Residues: CASSFRDNTEAFF. Filled out from reference TRBV13 and TRBJ1-1, the complete variable domain reads AAGVIQSPRHLIKEKRETATLKCYPIPRHDTVYWYQQGPGQDPQFLISFYEKMQSDKGSIPDRFSAQQFSDYHSELNMSSLELGDSALYFCASSFRDNTEAFFGQGTRLTVV.

This chain connects TRBV4-3 to TRBJ2-1, with D possibly matching TRBD1 (6 bases). Germline V gene data show CDR1 as LGHNA and CDR2 as YSLEER. The CDR3 contains 14 residues. V was pared by 0 bases and J by 6 bases, with 9 bases between. The CDR3 sequence: CASSQDQGSNEQFF. Here the CDR3 DNA reads TGCGCCAGCAGCCAAGATCAGGGGTCCAATGAGCAGTTCTTC.

The chain has TRBV9 and TRBJ2-3; 8 positions match TRBD2. Trimming cost V 5 bases and J 6 bases; bases outside gene matches: 14. Per germline, CDR1 SGDLS and CDR2 YYNGEE. The CDR3 is 16 residues long. The CDR3 DNA reads TGTGCCAGCAGTGATCCACGCGGGGGGCGCGGGGATACGCAGTATTTT. As protein: CASSDPRGGRGDTQYF.

This clone was recorded once. The chain is built from TRBV5-1 and TRBJ1-1, with D uncertain. CDR3 length: 14 residues. The germline CDR1 and CDR2 sequences are SGHRS and YFSETQ. V lost 0 bases and J lost 2, with 8 bases in between. CDR3: CASSLGAVNTEAFF. The DNA of the CDR3 is TGCGCCAGCAGCTTGGGGGCAGTAAACACTGAAGCTTTCTTT.

The chain joins TRBV30 to TRBJ2-5; D is possibly TRBD2 (6 bases). The germline gives CDR1 GTSNPN, CDR2 SVGIG (reference sequence). The CDR3 has 15 residues. With 5 bases removed from V and 2 bases from J, the gap between germline ends came to 18 bases. The CDR3 DNA reads as TGTGCCTGGGGGCTCGGGGTAGCGGAACAAGAGACCCAGTACTTC. Its protein product is CAWGLGVAEQETQYF.

The CDR3 region is CASSQGDRSGGELFF. CDR3 nucleotide sequence: TGCGCCAGCAGCCAAGGTGACAGGTCGGGCGGGGAGCTGTTTTTT. J is TRBJ2-2 and V is TRBV4-1, with D perhaps TRBD1 (6 bases). V was pared by 1 base and J by 7 bases, with 13 bases between. Germline V gene data show CDR1 as MGHRA and CDR2 as YSYEKL. This CDR3 contains 15 residues.

This clone is judged medium-sized. This chain uses TRBV30 with TRBJ1-1; TRBD1 agrees at 9 bases. The J segment lost 5 bases and the V segment lost 3 bases, leaving 7 bases of the junction unmatched. The CDR3 runs 14 residues. Germline V gene data show CDR1 as GTSNPN and CDR2 as SVGIG (reference sequence). The CDR3 DNA is TGTGCCTGGAGGTCGACAGGGGGTTGGACTGAAGCTTTCTTT. It is translated as CAWRSTGGWTEAFF.

V is TRBV30 and J is TRBJ2-7; 8 bases align to TRBD1. The CDR3 length is 14 residues. The germline V gene has CDR1 GTSNPN and CDR2 SVGIG (reference sequence). Trimming took 7 bases from V and 2 from J; bases not matched to a gene: 10. CDR3 sequence (DNA): TGTGCCTTCCTTGGACAGGGAAGTACCTACGAGCAGTACTTC. Its translation: CAFLGQGSTYEQYF. Full variable domain (missing parts from reference TRBV30 and TRBJ2-7): SQTIHQWPATLVQPVGSPLSLECTVEGTSNPNLYWYRQAAGRGLQLLFYSVGIGQISSEVPQNLSASRPQDRQFILSSKKLLLSDSGFYLCAFLGQGSTYEQYFGPGTRLTVT.

The rearrangement joins TRBV19 to TRBJ2-6; D is undetermined. The germline gives CDR1 LNHDA, CDR2 SQIVND (reference sequence). The CDR3 is 18 amino acids. Trimming shortened V by 0 bases and J by 2 bases, and 14 bases separated the two germline ends. CDR3 in DNA: TGTGCCAGTAGTATAGATCCCCTAGGCAGTACTGGGGCCAACGTCCTGACTTTC. Amino acid sequence: CASSIDPLGSTGANVLTF.

This clone was observed a single time. The chain couples TRBV7-2 to TRBJ2-7, with D possibly TRBD1 on 7 matching bases. The CDR3 sequence is 16 residues long. Trimming pared 1 base from V and 1 base from J, leaving 14 bases between. Per the germline V gene, CDR1 is SGHTA and CDR2 is FQGNSA. CDR3 nucleotide sequence: TGTGCCAGCAGCTTAGTATCCGGGGGACAGTCCTACGAGCAGTACTTC. Translation gives CASSLVSGGQSYEQYF.

The V and J genes are TRBV4-3 and TRBJ1-5, with a possible D match to TRBD1 (5 bases). Germline lookup yields CDR1 LGHNA and CDR2 YSLEER. This CDR3 comprises 15 residues. The V and J ends lost 0 bases and 1 base respectively, with 7 bases between them. In nucleotides, the CDR3 is TGCGCCAGCAGCCAAGACTGGGGCAGCAATCAGCCCCAGCATTTT. Translated: CASSQDWGSNQPQHF.

The V and J genes are TRBV9 and TRBJ2-1; TRBD2 agrees at 10 bases. Germline V gene sequence: CDR1 SGDLS, CDR2 YYNGEE. This CDR3 is built from 16 residues. J gave up 9 bases and V 3 bases, and 12 bases lay outside the gene matches. The CDR3 sequence: CASSAPGSGGAFEQFF. DNA of the CDR3: TGTGCCAGCAGCGCCCCGGGGAGCGGGGGGGCTTTTGAGCAGTTCTTC.